Listed here is a single T cell receptor (beta chain). Trimming stripped 5 bases from V and 4 bases from J, with 13 bases between. Per germline, CDR1 MNHEY and CDR2 SVGEGT. The CDR3 has 14 amino acids. The data derive from a study of blood T cell repertoires in COVID-19. Study-level background: Specimens from acute and convalescent COVID-19 originated in the United States, Italy and Spain. PBMCs, B-cell-depleted T cells, or T cells were the source of the cDNA or gDNA that made up the material.

How the authors handled the data: Estimates of nucleated cell counts were drawn from the amplification of reference gene primers. Assay used: immunoSEQ multiplex PCR; TCRdb lists only in-frame clones, some missing. From that table come the V and J calls and clone size; the DNA was used to work out D and trimming. Altogether 290,000 or so clones are present, about nine tenths being singletons, with the ten largest covering roughly 2.1%. The clonotype originates from a man aged 18-30 years with active or convalescent COVID-19. Sequencing input: peripheral blood. The gene calls are TRBV6-2 or TRBV6-3 and TRBJ2-3; possibly TRBD1 for D (5 bases). The CDR3 region has the DNA TGTGCCAGCAGTCCAGTTGGGGCCCCAGATACGCAGTATTTT. The encoded protein is CASSPVGAPDTQYF.